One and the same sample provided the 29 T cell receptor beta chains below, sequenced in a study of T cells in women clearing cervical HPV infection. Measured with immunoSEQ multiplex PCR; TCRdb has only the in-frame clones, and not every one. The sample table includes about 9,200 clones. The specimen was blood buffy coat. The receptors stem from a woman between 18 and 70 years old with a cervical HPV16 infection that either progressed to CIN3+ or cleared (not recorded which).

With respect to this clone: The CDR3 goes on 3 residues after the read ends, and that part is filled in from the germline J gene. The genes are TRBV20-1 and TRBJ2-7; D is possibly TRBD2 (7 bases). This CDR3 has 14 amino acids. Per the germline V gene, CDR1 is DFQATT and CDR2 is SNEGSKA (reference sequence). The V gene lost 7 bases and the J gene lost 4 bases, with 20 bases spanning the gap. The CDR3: CSGARGGALYEQYF. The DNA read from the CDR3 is TGCAGTGGTGCTAGGGGGGGGGCTCTATACGAG.

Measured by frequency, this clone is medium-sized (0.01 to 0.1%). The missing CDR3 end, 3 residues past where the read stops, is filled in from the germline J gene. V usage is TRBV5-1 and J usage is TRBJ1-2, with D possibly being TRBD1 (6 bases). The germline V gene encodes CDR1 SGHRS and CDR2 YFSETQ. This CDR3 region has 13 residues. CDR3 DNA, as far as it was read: TGCGCCAGCAGCTTGTCACCGGGACAAGGC. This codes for CASSLSPGQG. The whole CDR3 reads CASSLSPGQGYTF. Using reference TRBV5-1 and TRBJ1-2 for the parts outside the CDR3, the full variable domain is KAGVTQTPRYLIKTRGQQVTLSCSPISGHRSVSWYQQTPGQGLQFLFEYFSETQRNKGNFPGRFSGRQFSNSRSEMNVSTLELGDSALYLCASSLSPGQGYTFGSGTRLTVV.

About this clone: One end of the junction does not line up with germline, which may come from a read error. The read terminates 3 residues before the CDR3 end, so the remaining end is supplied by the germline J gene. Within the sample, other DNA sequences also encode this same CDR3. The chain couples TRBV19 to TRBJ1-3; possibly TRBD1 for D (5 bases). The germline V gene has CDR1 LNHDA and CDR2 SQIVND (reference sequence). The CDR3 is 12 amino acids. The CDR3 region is CASSTQGNTIYF. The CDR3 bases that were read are TGTGCCAGTAGTACCCAGGGAAACACA.

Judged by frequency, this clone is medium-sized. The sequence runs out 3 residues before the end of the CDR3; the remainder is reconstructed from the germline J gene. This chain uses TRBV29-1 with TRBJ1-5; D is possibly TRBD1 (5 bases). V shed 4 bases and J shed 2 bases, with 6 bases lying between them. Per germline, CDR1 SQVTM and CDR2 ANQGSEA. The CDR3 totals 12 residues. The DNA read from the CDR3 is TGCAGCGTTGGAGGGGGCAATCAGCCC. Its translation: CSVGGGNQP. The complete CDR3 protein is CSVGGGNQPQHF.

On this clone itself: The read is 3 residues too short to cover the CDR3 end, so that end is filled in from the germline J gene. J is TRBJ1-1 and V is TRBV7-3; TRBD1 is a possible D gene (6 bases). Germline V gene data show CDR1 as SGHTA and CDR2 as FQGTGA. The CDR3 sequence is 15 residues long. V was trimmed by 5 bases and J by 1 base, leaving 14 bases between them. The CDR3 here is CASSESTGSNTEAFF. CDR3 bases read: TGTGCCAGCAGCGAATCTACAGGGTCGAACACTGAA.

The sequenced part of the CDR3 DNA is TGTGCCAGCAGCTTAGGGCGGGCGGAGACC. This sequence encodes CASSLGRAET. In full, the CDR3 is CASSLGRAETQYF. The genes are TRBV7-3 and TRBJ2-5; a weak D match, TRBD2 (5 bases). The observed sequence ends 3 residues before the CDR3 terminus, with the missing tail filled in from the germline J gene. V dropped 2 bases and J dropped 5 bases, with 9 bases sitting between them. The CDR3 is 13 amino acids. Germline loops: CDR1 SGHTA, CDR2 FQGTGA.

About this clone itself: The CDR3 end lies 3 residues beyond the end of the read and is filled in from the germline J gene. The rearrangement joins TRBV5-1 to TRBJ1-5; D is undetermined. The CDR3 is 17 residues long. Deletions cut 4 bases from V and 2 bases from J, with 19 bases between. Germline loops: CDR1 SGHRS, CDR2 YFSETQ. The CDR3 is CASSASPQSAGNQPQHF. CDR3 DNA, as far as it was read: TGCGCCAGCAGCGCATCCCCTCAGTCTGCGGGCAATCAGCCC.

CDR3: CSAPTGSSYGYTF. CDR3 DNA (partial): TGCAGTGCGCCGACAGGGAGCAGCTATGGC. This sequence joins TRBV20-1 and TRBJ1-2; 7 nucleotides agree with TRBD1. The read terminates 3 residues ahead of where the CDR3 ends, so the germline J gene completes it. CDR1 DFQATT and CDR2 SNEGSKA come from the germline V gene (reference sequence). J lost 4 bases, V lost 6 bases, and 8 bases had no gene match. This CDR3 region has 13 residues.

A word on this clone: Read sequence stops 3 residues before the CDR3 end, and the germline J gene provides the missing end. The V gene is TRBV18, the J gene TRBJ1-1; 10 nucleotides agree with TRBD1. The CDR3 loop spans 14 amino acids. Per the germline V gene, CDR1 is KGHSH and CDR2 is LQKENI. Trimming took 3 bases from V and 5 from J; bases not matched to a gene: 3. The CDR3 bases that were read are TGTGCCAGCTCACCGGGACAGGGGTTTACTGAA. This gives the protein CASSPGQGFTE. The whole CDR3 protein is CASSPGQGFTEAFF.

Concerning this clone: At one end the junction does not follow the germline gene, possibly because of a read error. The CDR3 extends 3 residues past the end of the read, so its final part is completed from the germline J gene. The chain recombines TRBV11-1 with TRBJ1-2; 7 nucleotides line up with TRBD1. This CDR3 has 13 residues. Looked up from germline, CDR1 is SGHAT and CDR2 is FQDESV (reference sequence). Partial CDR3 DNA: TGTGCCAGCAGCCCAGGGGGAGACTATGGT. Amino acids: CASSPGGDYG. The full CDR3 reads CASSPGGDYGYTF.

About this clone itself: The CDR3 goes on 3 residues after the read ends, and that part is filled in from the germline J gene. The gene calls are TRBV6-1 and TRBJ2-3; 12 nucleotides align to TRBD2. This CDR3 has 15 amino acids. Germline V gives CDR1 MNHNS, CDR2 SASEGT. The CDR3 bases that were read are TGTGCCAGCAGTGTGCTAGCGGGGGGGCCGGAGACG. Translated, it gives CASSVLAGGPET. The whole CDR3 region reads CASSVLAGGPETQYF.

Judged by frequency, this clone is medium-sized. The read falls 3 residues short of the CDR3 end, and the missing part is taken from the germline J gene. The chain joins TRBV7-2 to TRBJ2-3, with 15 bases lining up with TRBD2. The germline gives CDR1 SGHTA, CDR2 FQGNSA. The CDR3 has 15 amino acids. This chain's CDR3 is CASSPGLAGGLSQYF. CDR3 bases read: TGTGCCAGCAGCCCTGGACTAGCGGGGGGGCTGTCG.

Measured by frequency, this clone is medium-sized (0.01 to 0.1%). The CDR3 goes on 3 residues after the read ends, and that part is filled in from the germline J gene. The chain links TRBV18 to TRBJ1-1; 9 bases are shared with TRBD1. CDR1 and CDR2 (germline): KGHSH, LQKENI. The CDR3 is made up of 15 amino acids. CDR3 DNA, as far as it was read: TGTGCCAGCTCACAATCCGGGACAGGGCTTTCGGGA. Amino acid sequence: CASSQSGTGLSG. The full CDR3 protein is CASSQSGTGLSGAFF.

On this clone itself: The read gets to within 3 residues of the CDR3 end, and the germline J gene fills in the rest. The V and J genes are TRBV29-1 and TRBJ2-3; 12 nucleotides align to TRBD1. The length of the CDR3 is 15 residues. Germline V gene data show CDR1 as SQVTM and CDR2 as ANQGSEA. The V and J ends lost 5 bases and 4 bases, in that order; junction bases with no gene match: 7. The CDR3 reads CSVWGQGASADTQYF. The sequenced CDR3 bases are TGCAGCGTTTGGGGACAGGGGGCCTCCGCAGATACG.

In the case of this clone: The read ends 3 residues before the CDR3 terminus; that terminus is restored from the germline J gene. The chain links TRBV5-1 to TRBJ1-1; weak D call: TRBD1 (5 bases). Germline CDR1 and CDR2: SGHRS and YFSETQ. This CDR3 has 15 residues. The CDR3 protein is CASSRSVGREREAFF. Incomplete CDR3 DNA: TGCGCCAGCAGCAGGAGTGTGGGCAGGGAGAGAGAA. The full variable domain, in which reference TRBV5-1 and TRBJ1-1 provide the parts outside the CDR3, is KAGVTQTPRYLIKTRGQQVTLSCSPISGHRSVSWYQQTPGQGLQFLFEYFSETQRNKGNFPGRFSGRQFSNSRSEMNVSTLELGDSALYLCASSRSVGREREAFFGQGTRLTVV.

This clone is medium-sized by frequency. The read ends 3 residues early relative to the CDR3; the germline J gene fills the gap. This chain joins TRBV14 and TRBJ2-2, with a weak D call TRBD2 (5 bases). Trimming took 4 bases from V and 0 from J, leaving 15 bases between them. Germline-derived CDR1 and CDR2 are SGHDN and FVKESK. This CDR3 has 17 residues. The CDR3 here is CASSPRWLRANTGELFF. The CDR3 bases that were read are TGTGCCAGCAGCCCCCGCTGGCTGCGGGCGAACACCGGGGAG.

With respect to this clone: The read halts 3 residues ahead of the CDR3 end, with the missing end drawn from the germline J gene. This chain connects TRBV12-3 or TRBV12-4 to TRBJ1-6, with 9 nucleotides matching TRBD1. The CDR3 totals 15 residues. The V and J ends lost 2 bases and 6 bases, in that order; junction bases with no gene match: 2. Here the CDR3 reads CASSLMGQGNSPLHF. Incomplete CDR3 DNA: TGTGCCAGCAGTTTAATGGGACAGGGTAATTCACCC.

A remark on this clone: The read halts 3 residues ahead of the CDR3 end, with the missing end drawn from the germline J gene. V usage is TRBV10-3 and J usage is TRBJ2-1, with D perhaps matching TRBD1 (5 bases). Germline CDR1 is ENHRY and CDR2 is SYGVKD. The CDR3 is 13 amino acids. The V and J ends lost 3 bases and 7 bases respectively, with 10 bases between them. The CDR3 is CAISDGAANEQFF. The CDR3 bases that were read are TGTGCCATCAGTGATGGGGCGGCGAATGAG.

The part of the CDR3 DNA that was read is TGTGCCAGCAGTGTGACAGGGTATGGAAACACC. Protein: CASSVTGYGNT. The complete CDR3 sequence is CASSVTGYGNTIYF. The chain couples TRBV2 to TRBJ1-3; 7 bases are a match to TRBD1. Coverage ceases 3 residues before the CDR3 finishes, and the germline J gene fills in the end. This CDR3 comprises 14 residues. V shed 4 bases, J shed 3 bases, and the junction held 3 bases outside the gene matches. Germline assignment: CDR1 SNHLY and CDR2 FYNNEI. Full variable domain (missing parts from reference TRBV2 and TRBJ1-3): EPEVTQTPSHQVTQMGQEVILRCVPISNHLYFYWYRQILGQKVEFLVSFYNNEISEKSEIFDDQFSVERPDGSNFTLKIRSTKLEDSAMYFCASSVTGYGNTIYFGEGSWLTVV.

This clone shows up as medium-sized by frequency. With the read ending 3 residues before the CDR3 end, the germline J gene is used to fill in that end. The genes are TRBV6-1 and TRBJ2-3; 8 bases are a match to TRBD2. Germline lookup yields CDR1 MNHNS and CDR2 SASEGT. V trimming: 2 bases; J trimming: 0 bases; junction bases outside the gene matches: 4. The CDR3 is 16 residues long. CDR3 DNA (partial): TGTGCCAGCAGTGAAAGAGGCGGGGGGAGCACAGATACG. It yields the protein CASSERGGGSTDT. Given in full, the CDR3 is CASSERGGGSTDTQYF.

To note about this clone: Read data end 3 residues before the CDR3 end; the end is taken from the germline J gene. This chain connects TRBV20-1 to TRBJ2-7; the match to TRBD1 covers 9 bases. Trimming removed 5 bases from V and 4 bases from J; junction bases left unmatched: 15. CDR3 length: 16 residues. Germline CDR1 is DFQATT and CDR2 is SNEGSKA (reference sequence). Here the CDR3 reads CSASKSRTGVEYEQYF. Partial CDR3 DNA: TGCAGTGCTTCTAAAAGCCGGACAGGGGTCGAGTACGAG.

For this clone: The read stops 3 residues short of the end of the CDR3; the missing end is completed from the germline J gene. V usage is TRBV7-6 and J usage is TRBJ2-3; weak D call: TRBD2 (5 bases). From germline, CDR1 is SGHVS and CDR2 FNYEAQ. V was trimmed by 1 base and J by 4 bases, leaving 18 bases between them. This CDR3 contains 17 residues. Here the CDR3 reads CASSLVLGTPGADTQYF. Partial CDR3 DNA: TGTGCCAGCAGCTTAGTTCTAGGTACACCCGGGGCAGATACG.

The covered CDR3 bases are TGTGCCAGCGGGGCACTAAAGACAGGACGGAACACTGAA. It is translated as CASGALKTGRNTE. The CDR3 reads in full as CASGALKTGRNTEAFF. This rearrangement joins TRBV6-2 or TRBV6-3 to TRBJ1-1; the D gene is possibly TRBD1 (6 bases). The CDR3 extends 3 residues past the end of the read, so its final part is completed from the germline J gene. Trimming took off 8 bases at V and 1 base at J, with 20 bases between the two ends. From germline, CDR1 is MNHEY and CDR2 SVGEGT. The CDR3 spans 16 residues.

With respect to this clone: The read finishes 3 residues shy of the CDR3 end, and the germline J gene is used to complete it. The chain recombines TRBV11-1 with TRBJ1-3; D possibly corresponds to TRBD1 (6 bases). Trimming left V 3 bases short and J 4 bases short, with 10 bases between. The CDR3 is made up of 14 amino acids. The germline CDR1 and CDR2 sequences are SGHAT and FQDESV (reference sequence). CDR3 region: CASSFDRTGNTIYF. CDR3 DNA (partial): TGTGCCAGCAGCTTTGACAGGACCGGAAACACC. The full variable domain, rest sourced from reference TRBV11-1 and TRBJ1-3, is EAEVAQSPRYKITEKSQAVAFWCDPISGHATLYWYRQILGQGPELLVQFQDESVVDDSQLPKDRFSAERLKGVDSTLKIQPAELGDSAMYLCASSFDRTGNTIYFGEGSWLTVV.

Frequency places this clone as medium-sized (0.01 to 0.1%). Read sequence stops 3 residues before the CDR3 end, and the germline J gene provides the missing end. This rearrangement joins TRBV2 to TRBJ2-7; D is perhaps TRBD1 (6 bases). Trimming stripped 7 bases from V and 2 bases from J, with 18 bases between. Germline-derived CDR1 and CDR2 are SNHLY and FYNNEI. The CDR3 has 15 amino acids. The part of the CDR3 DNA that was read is TGTGCCAGCACCCCTAAAAGGGGGTTCACCTACGAG. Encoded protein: CASTPKRGFTYE. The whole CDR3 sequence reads CASTPKRGFTYEQYF.

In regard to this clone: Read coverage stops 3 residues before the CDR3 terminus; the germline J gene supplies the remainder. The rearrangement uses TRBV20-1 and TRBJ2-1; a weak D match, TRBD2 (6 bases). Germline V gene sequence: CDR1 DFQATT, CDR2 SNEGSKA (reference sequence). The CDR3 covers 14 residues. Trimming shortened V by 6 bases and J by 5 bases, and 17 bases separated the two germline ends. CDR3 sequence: CSARRGSPNNEQFF. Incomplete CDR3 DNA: TGCAGTGCCAGACGGGGGAGCCCAAACAATGAG.

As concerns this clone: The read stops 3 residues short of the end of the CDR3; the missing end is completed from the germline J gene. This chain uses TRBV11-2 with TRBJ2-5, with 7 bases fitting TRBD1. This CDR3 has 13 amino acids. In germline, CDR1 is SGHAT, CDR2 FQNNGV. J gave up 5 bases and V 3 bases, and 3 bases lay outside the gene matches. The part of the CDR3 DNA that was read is TGTGCCAGCAGCTTCAGGGGGTGGGAGACC. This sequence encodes CASSFRGWET. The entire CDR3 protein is CASSFRGWETQYF.

The CDR3 sequence: CASTYGEKLFF. The part of the CDR3 DNA that was read is TGTGCCAGCACCTACGGTGAAAAA. This chain joins TRBV6-2 or TRBV6-3 and TRBJ1-4; D is unresolved. The CDR3 is cut off 3 residues early in the read; its end comes from the germline J gene. From germline, CDR1 is MNHEY and CDR2 SVGEGT. This CDR3 has 11 amino acids. The V end was cut by 7 bases, the J end by 7 bases, with 7 bases between.

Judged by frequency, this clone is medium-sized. CDR3 loop: CASSPYAGTGDGELFF. The part of the CDR3 DNA that was read is TGTGCCAGTAGCCCTTATGCCGGGACAGGGGACGGGGAG. J is TRBJ2-2 and V is TRBV19, with 10 positions matching TRBD1. The sequenced fragment ends 3 residues before the CDR3 boundary, so the rest is inferred from the germline J gene. V lost 6 bases, J lost 7 bases, and 11 bases stayed unmatched. This CDR3 spans 16 amino acids. CDR1 LNHDA and CDR2 SQIVND come from the germline V gene (reference sequence).